There are many counts of the clone carrying this TCR beta chain. Its antigen remains unidentified. V was pared by 1 base and J by 4 bases, with 9 bases between. CDR1 and CDR2 from the germline V gene are MNHEY and SMNVEV (reference sequence). This CDR3 has 14 amino acids. This specimen belongs to a study of T-cell reconstitution after alpha-beta-depleted transplantation in children. Findings and caveats of the study: Newly made T cells mostly supplied T-cell counts and diversity one year after transplant. Several hundred graft clones that had expanded were reportedly the source of alpha-beta T cells about two months after transplant. Elevated TCRbeta diversity at day 60 was traced, in some patients, to surviving recipient T cells and thymic progenitors.

Unique molecular identifiers were built into the TCRbeta library. One entry per CDR3 protein, called by TCRdb with MiXCR from the PCR reads. The sample gives around 130,000 distinct CDR3 sequences, more than 9.5% of which show up once; less than 25% is in the top ten. The sample consisted of PBMCs, mostly from graft donor cells, taken 180 days after TCRalphabeta/CD19-depleted stem cell transplant. The origin of this receptor is a girl under three years old who had a stem cell transplant for combined immunodeficiency, so the T cells may come from the graft donor. The chain links TRBV27 to TRBJ2-3, with a possible D match to TRBD2 (6 bases). DNA of the CDR3: TGTGCCAGCAGTTTATTGGGGGGAGCAGATACGCAGTATTTT. It specifies CASSLLGGADTQYF.